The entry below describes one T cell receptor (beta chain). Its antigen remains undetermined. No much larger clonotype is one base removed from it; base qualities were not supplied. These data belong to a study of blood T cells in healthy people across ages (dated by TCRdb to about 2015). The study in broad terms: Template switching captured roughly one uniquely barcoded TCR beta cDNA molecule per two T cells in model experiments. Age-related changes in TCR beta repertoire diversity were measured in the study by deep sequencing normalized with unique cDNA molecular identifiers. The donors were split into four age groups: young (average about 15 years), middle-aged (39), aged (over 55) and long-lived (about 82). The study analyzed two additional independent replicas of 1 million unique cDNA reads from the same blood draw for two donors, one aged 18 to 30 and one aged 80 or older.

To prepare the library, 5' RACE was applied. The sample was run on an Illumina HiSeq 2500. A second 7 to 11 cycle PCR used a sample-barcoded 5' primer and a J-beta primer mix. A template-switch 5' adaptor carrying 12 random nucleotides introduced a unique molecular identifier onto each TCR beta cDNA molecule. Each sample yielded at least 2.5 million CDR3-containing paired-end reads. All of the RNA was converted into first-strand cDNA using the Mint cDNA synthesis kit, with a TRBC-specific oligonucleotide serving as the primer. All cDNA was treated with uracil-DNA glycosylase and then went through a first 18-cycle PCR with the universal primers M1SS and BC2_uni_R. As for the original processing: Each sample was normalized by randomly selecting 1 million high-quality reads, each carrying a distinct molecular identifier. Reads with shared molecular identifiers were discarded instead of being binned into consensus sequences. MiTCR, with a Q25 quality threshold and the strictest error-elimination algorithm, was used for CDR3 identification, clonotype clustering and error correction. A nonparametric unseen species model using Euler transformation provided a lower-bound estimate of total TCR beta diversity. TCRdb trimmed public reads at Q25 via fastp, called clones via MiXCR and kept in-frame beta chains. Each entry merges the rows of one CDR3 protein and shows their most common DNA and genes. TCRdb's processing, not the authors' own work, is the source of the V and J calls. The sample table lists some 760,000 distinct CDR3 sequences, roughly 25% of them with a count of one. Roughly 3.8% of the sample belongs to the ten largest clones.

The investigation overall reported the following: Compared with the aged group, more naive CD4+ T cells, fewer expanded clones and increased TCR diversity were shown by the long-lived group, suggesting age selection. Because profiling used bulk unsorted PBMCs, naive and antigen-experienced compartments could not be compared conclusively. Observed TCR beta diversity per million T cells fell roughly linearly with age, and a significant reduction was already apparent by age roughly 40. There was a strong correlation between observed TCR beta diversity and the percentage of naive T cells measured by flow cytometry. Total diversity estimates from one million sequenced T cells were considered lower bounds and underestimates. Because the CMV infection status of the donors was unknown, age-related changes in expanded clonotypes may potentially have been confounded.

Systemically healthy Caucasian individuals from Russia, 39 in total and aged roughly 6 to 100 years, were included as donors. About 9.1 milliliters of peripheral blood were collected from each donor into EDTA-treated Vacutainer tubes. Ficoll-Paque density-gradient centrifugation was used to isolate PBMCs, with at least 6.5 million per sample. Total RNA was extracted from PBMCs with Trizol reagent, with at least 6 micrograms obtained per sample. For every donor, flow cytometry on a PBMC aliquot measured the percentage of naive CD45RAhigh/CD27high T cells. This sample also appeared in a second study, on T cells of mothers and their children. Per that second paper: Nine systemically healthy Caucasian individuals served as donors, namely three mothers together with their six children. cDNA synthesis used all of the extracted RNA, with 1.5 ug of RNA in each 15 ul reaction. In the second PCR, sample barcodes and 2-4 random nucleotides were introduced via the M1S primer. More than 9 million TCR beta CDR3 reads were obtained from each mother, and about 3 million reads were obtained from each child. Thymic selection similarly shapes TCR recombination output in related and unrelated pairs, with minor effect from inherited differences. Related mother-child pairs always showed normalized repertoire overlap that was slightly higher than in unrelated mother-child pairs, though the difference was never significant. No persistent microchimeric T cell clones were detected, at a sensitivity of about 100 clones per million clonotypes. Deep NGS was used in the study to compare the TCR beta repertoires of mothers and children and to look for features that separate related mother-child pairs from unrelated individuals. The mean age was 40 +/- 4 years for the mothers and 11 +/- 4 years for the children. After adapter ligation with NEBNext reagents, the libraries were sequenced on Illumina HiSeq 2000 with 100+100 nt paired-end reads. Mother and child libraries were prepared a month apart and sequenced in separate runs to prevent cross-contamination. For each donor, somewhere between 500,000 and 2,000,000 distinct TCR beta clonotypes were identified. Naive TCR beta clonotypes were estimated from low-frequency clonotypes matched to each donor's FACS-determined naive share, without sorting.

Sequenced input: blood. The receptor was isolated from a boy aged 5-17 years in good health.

The CDR3 sequence is CASSQAPGGDYGYTF. The DNA reads TGCGCCAGCAGCCAAGCCCCCGGGGGCGACTATGGCTACACCTTC. The rearranged chain carries TRBV4-3 and TRBJ1-2; a tentative D match to TRBD1 spans 6 bases. CDR1 LGHNA and CDR2 YSLEER are derived from the germline V gene. Measured from the cysteine to the phenylalanine, the CDR3 is 15 residues long. The DNA shown is the 45-base CDR3, in frame from base 1. The junction carries 12 bases between V and J, which are trimmed by 1 base and 3 bases respectively.